The next 27 T cell receptor beta chains were all read from a single sample in a study of a mutant IDH1 vaccine in newly diagnosed glioma. Time point noted: week 23, last vaccination. One vaccine dose held 300 ug of mutant IDH1 20-mer peptide and came with topical imiquimod. TCRdb keeps only in-frame clones here, not all; method: immunoSEQ multiplex PCR. The data hold about 72,000 clones, with 84% observed a single time. These receptors' targets are unknown. Sequencing used PBMCs, obtained from a glioma patient whose treatment included an IDH1 peptide vaccine. The source of these receptors is a man between 18 and 29 years old with glioma.

This chain links TRBV7-9 with TRBJ2-6, with D hard to call. Between the trimmed V and J ends, which lost 0 bases and 0 bases, there was a span of 6 bases. Germline V gene data show CDR1 as SEHNR and CDR2 as FQNEAQ (reference sequence). The CDR3 consists of 16 residues. CDR3 protein: CASSLAWGSGANVLTF. CDR3 bases: TGTGCCAGCAGCTTAGCCTGGGGCTCTGGGGCCAACGTCCTGACTTTC.

The V gene is TRBV9, the J gene TRBJ2-1; a possible D gene is TRBD1 (6 bases). Germline-derived CDR1 and CDR2 are SGDLS and YYNGEE. The CDR3 is made up of 15 amino acids. The V end lost 0 bases, the J end lost 5 bases, and 12 bases lay between the germline ends. The CDR3 DNA reads as TGTGCCAGCAGCGTAGCCGGCAGGGGAAACAATGAGCAGTTCTTC. Protein sequence: CASSVAGRGNNEQFF.

The chain is built from TRBV6-5 and TRBJ2-1; tentative D call: TRBD2 (6 bases). In germline, CDR1 is MNHEY, CDR2 SVGAGI. V lost 5 bases and J lost 3, with 14 bases in between. The CDR3 runs 15 residues. CDR3 sequence: CASSPRAGLYNEQFF. The CDR3 coding sequence is TGTGCCAGCAGTCCCCGGGCGGGACTCTACAATGAGCAGTTCTTC.

J is TRBJ2-7 and V is TRBV6-5; D possibly corresponds to TRBD2 (5 bases). Trimming removed 5 bases from V and 3 bases from J, with 11 bases in between. Germline CDR1 and CDR2: MNHEY and SVGAGI. The CDR3 runs 13 residues. CDR3 residues: CASSTPRGYEQYF. The CDR3 nucleotides read TGTGCCAGCAGTACCCCCCGGGGCTACGAGCAGTACTTC.

This rearrangement joins TRBV6-5 to TRBJ1-5; D might be TRBD1 (6 bases). Trimming stripped 4 bases from V and 9 bases from J, with 16 bases between. Germline V gives CDR1 MNHEY, CDR2 SVGAGI. This CDR3 region has 14 residues. CDR3 DNA sequence: TGTGCCAGCAGTTTATCCCCGGGACAACCGCCCCAGCATTTT. This sequence encodes CASSLSPGQPPQHF.

The chain joins TRBV10-3 to TRBJ1-4, with 10 bases fitting TRBD1. Germline V lookup: CDR1 ENHRY, CDR2 SYGVKD. Trimming cost V 3 bases and J 7 bases; bases outside gene matches: 8. The CDR3 loop spans 16 amino acids. The CDR3 region is CAISEGQGVFSEKLFF. The CDR3, as DNA: TGTGCCATCAGTGAAGGACAGGGGGTCTTTAGTGAAAAACTGTTTTTT.

This clone was recorded only once. The rearrangement uses TRBV6-6 and TRBJ2-1; the D is unclear. Germline V lookup: CDR1 MNHNY, CDR2 SVGAGI (reference sequence). Trimming left V 6 bases short and J 6 bases short, with 9 bases between. The CDR3 is made up of 12 amino acids. The CDR3 DNA reads TGTGCCAGCAGCTCTCTAGTCAATGAGCAGTTCTTC. Translating gives CASSSLVNEQFF.

This clone has just a few counts. The gene calls are TRBV7-2 and TRBJ1-1; D not certain. Per the germline V gene, CDR1 is SGHTA and CDR2 is FQGNSA. The V and J ends lost 2 bases and 7 bases respectively, with 5 bases between them. The CDR3 has 11 amino acids. CDR3 nucleotide sequence: TGTGCCAGCAGCTTACGCGGTGAAGCTTTCTTT. Protein sequence: CASSLRGEAFF. The full variable domain, completed using reference TRBV7-2 and TRBJ1-1, is GAGVSQSPSNKVTEKGKDVELRCDPISGHTALYWYRQSLGQGLEFLIYFQGNSAPDKSGLPSDRFSAERTGGSVSTLTIQRTQQEDSAVYLCASSLRGEAFFGQGTRLTVV.

V usage is TRBV5-1 and J usage is TRBJ1-1, with D perhaps matching TRBD1 (5 bases). The V and J ends lost 1 base and 3 bases respectively, with 16 bases between them. CDR1 and CDR2 from the germline V gene are SGHRS and YFSETQ. The CDR3 length is 16 residues. CDR3 sequence: CASSLYYGGIDTEAFF. CDR3 DNA sequence: TGCGCCAGCAGCTTGTACTATGGGGGGATCGACACTGAAGCTTTCTTT.

The chain couples TRBV9 to TRBJ2-1; D may be TRBD2 (6 bases). The CDR3 length is 14 residues. In germline, CDR1 is SGDLS, CDR2 YYNGEE. Trimming stripped 2 bases from V and 6 bases from J, with 12 bases between. CDR3 sequence (DNA): TGTGCCAGCAGCGTCGGGGGAGGTTTCAATGAGCAGTTCTTC. It encodes CASSVGGGFNEQFF.

The chain couples TRBV6-5 to TRBJ1-1; 7 bases are a match to TRBD1. The CDR3 has 13 amino acids. CDR1 is MNHEY, CDR2 SVGAGI, per germline. J lost 5 bases, V lost 7 bases, and 7 bases had no gene match. CDR3 region: CASTLQGTTEAFF. The CDR3 DNA is TGTGCCAGCACCCTACAGGGGACGACTGAAGCTTTCTTT.

The chain employs TRBV25-1 and TRBJ2-1; 8 bases line up with TRBD1. V shed 4 bases and J 7 bases; nucleotides not matched to a gene: 3. CDR1 and CDR2 (germline): MGHDK, SYGVNS. CDR3 size: 13 residues. The CDR3 region has the DNA TGTGCCAGCAGTGTACGGACAGGGAATGAGCAGTTCTTC. Its translation is CASSVRTGNEQFF.

In its sample, this clone was seen once. The chain is built from TRBV2 and TRBJ2-5; TRBD1 matches 9 bases. The CDR3 has 17 residues. V trimming: 5 bases; J trimming: 4 bases; junction bases outside the gene matches: 14. Germline loops: CDR1 SNHLY, CDR2 FYNNEI. Here the CDR3 DNA reads TGTGCCAGCAGTTGGGACAGGGTTATTACGGAGGGAGAGACCCAGTACTTC. Protein product: CASSWDRVITEGETQYF.

This rearrangement joins TRBV9 to TRBJ2-7; D is ambiguous. The CDR3 is made up of 12 amino acids. Looked up from germline, CDR1 is SGDLS and CDR2 is YYNGEE. V shed 3 bases and J shed 4 bases, with 8 bases lying between them. This CDR3 reads CASSGMSYEQYF. DNA for the CDR3: TGTGCCAGCAGCGGAATGTCGTACGAGCAGTACTTC.

The chain couples TRBV19 to TRBJ1-5; D remains unclear. The V gene's germline CDR1 is LNHDA and CDR2 SQIVND (reference sequence). The germline V and J ends were trimmed by 1 base and 10 bases, with 11 bases remaining between them. The CDR3 is 13 amino acids. The CDR3 DNA sequence: TGTGCCAGTAGTATAGCTCGGGGTGACCCCCAGCATTTT. Its protein product is CASSIARGDPQHF.

The chain uses TRBV27 and TRBJ1-5, with D perhaps matching TRBD1 (5 bases). The V end was cut by 2 bases, the J end by 3 bases, with 8 bases between. This CDR3 contains 14 residues. Germline CDR1 MNHEY, CDR2 SMNVEV (reference sequence). DNA for the CDR3: TGTGCCAGCAGTTTACGGGGGACCAATCAGCCCCAGCATTTT. This gives the protein CASSLRGTNQPQHF.

The chain is built from TRBV6-5 and TRBJ2-5; perhaps TRBD1 as D (6 bases). V was cut by 5 bases and J by 2 bases, with 9 bases left in between. CDR1 MNHEY and CDR2 SVGAGI come from the germline V gene. This CDR3 is 13 amino acids long. Here the CDR3 reads CASSLQGQETQYF. In DNA form, the CDR3 reads TGTGCCAGCAGTCTACAGGGTCAAGAGACCCAGTACTTC.

The genes are TRBV7-2 and TRBJ2-5, with no clear D. Germline-derived CDR1 and CDR2 are SGHTA and FQGNSA. The V gene lost 5 bases and the J gene lost 3 bases, with 7 bases spanning the gap. This CDR3 has 12 amino acids. CDR3 DNA sequence: TGTGCCAGCAGCCCACGAAAAGAGACCCAGTACTTC. It yields the protein CASSPRKETQYF.

This clone was recorded a few times. The chain links TRBV19 to TRBJ1-1, with D possibly matching TRBD1 (5 bases). Germline V gives CDR1 LNHDA, CDR2 SQIVND (reference sequence). Trimming stripped 5 bases from V and 11 bases from J, with 21 bases between. The CDR3 runs 14 residues. In nucleotides, the CDR3 is TGTGCCAGTAGTCCGGGGGGGACCGTACTGTCGGCTTTCTTT. Its translation is CASSPGGTVLSAFF.

The DNA of the CDR3 is TGTGCCAGCAGCCCACACAGAAGAGATAATTCACCCCTCCACTTT. Protein sequence: CASSPHRRDNSPLHF. This chain uses TRBV9 with TRBJ1-6; D is unresolved. The germline V gene has CDR1 SGDLS and CDR2 YYNGEE. V gave up 4 bases and J gave up 5 bases, with 13 bases separating them. There are 15 residues in the CDR3.

The chain recombines TRBV9 with TRBJ2-3; D is undetermined. The CDR3 has 13 residues. V dropped 0 bases and J dropped 5 bases, with 7 bases sitting between them. CDR1 is SGDLS and CDR2 is YYNGEE in the germline V gene. CDR3 DNA sequence: TGTGCCAGCAGCGTAGCAAGGATAGATACGCAGTATTTT. The encoded protein is CASSVARIDTQYF. Combining the CDR3 with reference TRBV9 and TRBJ2-3 gives the whole variable domain DSGVTQTPKHLITATGQRVTLRCSPRSGDLSVYWYQQSLDQGLQFLIQYYNGEERAKGNILERFSAQQFPDLHSELNLSSLELGDSALYFCASSVARIDTQYFGPGTRLTVL.

The V call is TRBV28, the J call TRBJ1-1; D not certain. Trimming cost V 5 bases and J 10 bases, with 11 bases left between them. Germline lookup yields CDR1 MDHEN and CDR2 SYDVKM. The CDR3 spans 11 residues. CDR3 region: CASSAGGVAFF. CDR3 coding DNA: TGTGCCAGCAGTGCTGGCGGGGTAGCTTTCTTT. Looking up the rest from reference TRBV28 and TRBJ1-1 gives the full variable domain: DVKVTQSSRYLVKRTGEKVFLECVQDMDHENMFWYRQDPGLGLRLIYFSYDVKMKEKGDIPEGYSVSREKKERFSLILESASTNQTSMYLCASSAGGVAFFGQGTRLTVV.

The V and J genes are TRBV30 and TRBJ2-3; TRBD1 agrees at 8 bases. The CDR3 is 14 amino acids. From germline, CDR1 is GTSNPN and CDR2 SVGIG (reference sequence). V shed 4 bases, J shed 0 bases, and the junction held 3 bases outside the gene matches. CDR3 loop: CAWIRTGSTDTQYF. The CDR3 DNA sequence: TGTGCCTGGATCAGGACAGGGAGCACAGATACGCAGTATTTT.

The chain is built from TRBV2 and TRBJ1-6; 7 nucleotides match TRBD1. The ends lost 6 bases at V and 9 bases at J; junction bases unmatched: 11. Looked up from germline, CDR1 is SNHLY and CDR2 is FYNNEI. The CDR3 extends over 15 amino acids. The CDR3 DNA is TGTGCCAGCAGACCTGCCGGGACAGCGGTTTCACCCCTCCACTTT. It translates to CASRPAGTAVSPLHF.

The rearrangement joins TRBV4-2 to TRBJ2-3; the match to TRBD2 covers 14 bases. There are 17 residues in the CDR3. Germline CDR1 reads LGHNA; CDR2 reads YNFKEQ. Trimming took 5 bases from V and 7 from J; bases not matched to a gene: 11. CDR3 DNA sequence: TGTGCCAGCAGCTTTGAAATGACTAGCGGGGGGGCTTATACGCAGTATTTT. Translated: CASSFEMTSGGAYTQYF.

The chain joins TRBV7-9 to TRBJ2-1; D may be TRBD1 (5 bases). The ends were cut back, 5 bases at V and 9 bases at J, with 11 bases in the middle. CDR1 and CDR2 from the germline V gene are SEHNR and FQNEAQ (reference sequence). This CDR3 region has 12 residues. The CDR3 bases are TGTGCCAGCAGCAGGCAGGGTAGTGAGCAGTTCTTC. Translation gives CASSRQGSEQFF.

The V and J genes are TRBV28 and TRBJ2-3; D is unclear. V was trimmed by 7 bases and J by 2 bases, leaving 7 bases between them. Germline CDR1 is MDHEN and CDR2 is SYDVKM. This CDR3 contains 12 residues. DNA of the CDR3: TGTGCCAGCAAGGTTGACACAGATACGCAGTATTTT. Its translation is CASKVDTDTQYF.